This TCR beta chain was captured in a study of blood T cell repertoires in COVID-19. For the study at large: The United States, Italy and Spain supplied acute and convalescent COVID-19 samples.

This clone was recorded a few times. Under the authors' procedure: Cell counts per sample came from amplifying reference gene primers. Using immunoSEQ multiplex PCR, the repertoire was profiled, and TCRdb retains in-frame clones only, with some absent. Clone size and V and J calls were adopted from that table, with D and trimming inferred from the DNA. Of some 500,000 clones in the sample, approximately 87% were seen once. Those enrolled, adults aged 18 to 89 years, came from about two dozen US areas. Two consecutive negative NP/OP PCR tests, clearance, or resolved symptoms defined Cohort 3 recovery. The sequence came from a middle-aged woman who had recovered from COVID-19. The source material was PBMCs or T cells enriched from blood (not recorded which).

CDR3 region: CASSRDRGYEQYF. In DNA form, the CDR3 reads TGTGCCAGCAGTCGGGACAGGGGCTACGAGCAGTACTTC. The chain links TRBV12-3 or TRBV12-4 to TRBJ2-7; 10 positions agree with TRBD1. CDR3 length equals 13 residues. V was clipped by 5 bases and J by 3 bases; unmatched bases: 1.